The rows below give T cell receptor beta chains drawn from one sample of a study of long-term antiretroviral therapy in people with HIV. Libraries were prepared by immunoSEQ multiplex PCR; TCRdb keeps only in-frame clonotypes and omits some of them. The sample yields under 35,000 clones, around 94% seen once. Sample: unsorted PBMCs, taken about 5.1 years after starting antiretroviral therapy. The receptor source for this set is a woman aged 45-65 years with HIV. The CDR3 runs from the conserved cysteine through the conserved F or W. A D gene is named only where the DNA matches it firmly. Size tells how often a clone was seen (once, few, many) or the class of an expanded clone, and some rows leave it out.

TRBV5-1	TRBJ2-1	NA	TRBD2	CASSLGSSGGGNEQFF	TGCGCCAGCAGCTTGGGTTCTAGCGGGGGAGGCAATGAGCAGTTCTTC
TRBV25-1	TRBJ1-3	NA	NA	CASSAGTGNTIYF	TGTGCCAGCAGTGCCGGGACTGGAAACACCATATATTTT
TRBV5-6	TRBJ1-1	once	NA	CASSLAETGRLRGAFF	TGTGCCAGCAGCTTGGCCGAAACAGGGAGACTCCGCGGAGCTTTCTTT
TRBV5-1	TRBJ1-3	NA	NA	CASSLEGLGNTIYF	TGCGCCAGCAGCTTGGAGGGGTTAGGAAACACCATATATTTT
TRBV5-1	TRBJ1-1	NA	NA	CASSLSQGRNAEAFF	TGCGCCAGCAGCTTGTCTCAGGGCAGAAATGCTGAAGCTTTCTTT
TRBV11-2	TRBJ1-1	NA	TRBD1	CASSLGDSYTEAFF	TGTGCCAGCAGCCTAGGGGACAGCTACACTGAAGCTTTCTTT
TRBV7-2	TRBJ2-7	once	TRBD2	CASSLIAGDDYEQYF	TGTGCCAGCAGCTTAATAGCGGGGGACGACTACGAGCAGTACTTC
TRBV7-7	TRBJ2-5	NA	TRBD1	CASSLTGTGGAETQYF	TGTGCTAGCAGCCTAACGGGGACAGGGGGCGCTGAGACCCAGTACTTC
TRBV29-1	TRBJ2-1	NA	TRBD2	CSVALSGGGEQFF	TGCAGCGTTGCTTTGAGTGGGGGGGGTGAGCAGTTCTTC
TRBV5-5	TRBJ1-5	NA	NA	CASSILARNQPQHF	NA
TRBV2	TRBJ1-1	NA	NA	CASSPSSSSEAFF	TGTGCCAGCAGCCCCTCGAGTAGCTCTGAAGCTTTCTTT
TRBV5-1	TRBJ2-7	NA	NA	CASSSSSEQYF	TGCGCCAGCAGCTCTAGCTCCGAGCAGTACTTC
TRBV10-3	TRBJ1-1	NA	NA	CAISDFVDTEAFF	TGTGCCATCAGTGATTTTGTGGACACTGAAGCTTTCTTT
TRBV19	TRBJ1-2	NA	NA	CASSQGTPKSYRGYTF	TGTGCCAGTAGTCAGGGGACCCCAAAATCGTATCGTGGCTACACCTTC
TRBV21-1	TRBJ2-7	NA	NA	CASMWRAGEQYF	TGTGCCAGCATGTGGAGGGCGGGGGAGCAGTACTTC
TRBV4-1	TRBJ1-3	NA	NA	CASSQEGSGNTIYF	TGCGCCAGCAGCCAAGAAGGGTCTGGAAACACCATATATTTT
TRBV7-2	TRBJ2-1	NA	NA	CASSLGAVYNEQFF	TGTGCCAGCAGCTTAGGGGCGGTTTACAATGAGCAGTTCTTC
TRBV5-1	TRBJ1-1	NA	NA	CASSLLTDNTEAFF	TGCGCCAGCAGCTTGTTGACGGATAACACTGAAGCTTTCTTT
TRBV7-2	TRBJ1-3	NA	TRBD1	CASSLTGGGNTIYF	TGTGCCAGCAGCTTAACAGGGGGAGGAAACACCATATATTTT
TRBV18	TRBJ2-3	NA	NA	CASSPPTGSTDTQYF	TGTGCCAGCTCACCACCGACAGGATCCACAGATACGCAGTATTTT
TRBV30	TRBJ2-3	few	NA	CAWSGVTDTQYF	TGTGCCTGGAGCGGGGTCACAGATACGCAGTATTTT
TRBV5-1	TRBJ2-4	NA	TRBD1	CASSLGDREKNIQYF	TGCGCCAGCAGCTTGGGTGACAGGGAGAAAAACATTCAGTACTTC